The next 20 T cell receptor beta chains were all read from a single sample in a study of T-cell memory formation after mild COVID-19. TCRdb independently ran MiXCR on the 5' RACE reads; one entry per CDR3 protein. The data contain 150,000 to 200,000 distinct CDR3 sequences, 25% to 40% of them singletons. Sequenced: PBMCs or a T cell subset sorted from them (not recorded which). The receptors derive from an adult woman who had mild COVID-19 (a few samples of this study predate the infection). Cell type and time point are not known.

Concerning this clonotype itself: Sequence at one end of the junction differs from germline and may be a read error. CDR3 residues: CASSLGGGRSTDTQYF. The CDR3 coding sequence is TGTGCCAGCAGCTTAGGGGGGGGGCGAAGCACAGATACGCAGTATTTT. The J gene is TRBJ2-3, the V gene TRBV12-3 or TRBV12-4; TRBD2 is a possible D gene (7 bases). CDR3 length: 16 amino acids.

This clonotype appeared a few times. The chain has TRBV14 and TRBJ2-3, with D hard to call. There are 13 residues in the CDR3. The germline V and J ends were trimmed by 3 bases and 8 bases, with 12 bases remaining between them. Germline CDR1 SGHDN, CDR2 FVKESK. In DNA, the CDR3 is TGTGCCAGCAGCCATCCCGCCGGTCGTACGCAGTATTTT. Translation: CASSHPAGRTQYF. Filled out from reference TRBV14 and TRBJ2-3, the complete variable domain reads EAGVTQFPSHSVIEKGQTVTLRCDPISGHDNLYWYRRVMGKEIKFLLHFVKESKQDESGMPNNRFLAERTGGTYSTLKVQPAELEDSGVYFCASSHPAGRTQYFGPGTRLTVL.

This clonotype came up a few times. CDR3 sequence: CASSLPGQGNEAFF. The CDR3 nucleotides read TGTGCCAGCAGCCTCCCGGGACAGGGTAATGAAGCTTTCTTT. The chain carries TRBV7-9 and TRBJ1-1; the match to TRBD1 covers 9 bases. V lost 5 bases and J lost 7; bases outside the gene matches: 8. Germline loops: CDR1 SEHNR, CDR2 FQNEAQ (reference sequence). The CDR3 runs to 14 residues.

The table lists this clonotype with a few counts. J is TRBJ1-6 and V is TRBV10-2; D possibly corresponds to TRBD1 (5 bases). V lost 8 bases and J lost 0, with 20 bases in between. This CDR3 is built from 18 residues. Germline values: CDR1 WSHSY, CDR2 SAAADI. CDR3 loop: CASRPWGPGDSYNSPLHF. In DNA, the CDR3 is TGCGCCAGCCGACCCTGGGGACCGGGAGACTCCTATAATTCACCCCTCCACTTT.

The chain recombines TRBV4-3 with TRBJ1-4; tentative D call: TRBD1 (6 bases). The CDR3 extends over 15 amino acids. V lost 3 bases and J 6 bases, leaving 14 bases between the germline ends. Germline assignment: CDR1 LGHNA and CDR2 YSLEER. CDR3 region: CASSHSGAIDEKLFF. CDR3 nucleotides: TGCGCCAGCAGCCATTCAGGGGCGATAGATGAAAAACTGTTTTTT.

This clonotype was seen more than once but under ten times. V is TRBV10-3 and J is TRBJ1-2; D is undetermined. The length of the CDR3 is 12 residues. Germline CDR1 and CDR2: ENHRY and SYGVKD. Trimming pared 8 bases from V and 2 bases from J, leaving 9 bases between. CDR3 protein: CAIWSDNYGYTF. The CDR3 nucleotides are TGTGCCATCTGGTCAGACAACTATGGCTACACCTTC.

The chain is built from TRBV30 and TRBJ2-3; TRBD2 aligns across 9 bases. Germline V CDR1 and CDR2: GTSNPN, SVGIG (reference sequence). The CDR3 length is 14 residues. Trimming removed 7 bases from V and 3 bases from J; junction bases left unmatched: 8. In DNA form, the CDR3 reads TGTGCCTTCCATAGCGGGAGTCCTACAGATACGCAGTATTTT. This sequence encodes CAFHSGSPTDTQYF.

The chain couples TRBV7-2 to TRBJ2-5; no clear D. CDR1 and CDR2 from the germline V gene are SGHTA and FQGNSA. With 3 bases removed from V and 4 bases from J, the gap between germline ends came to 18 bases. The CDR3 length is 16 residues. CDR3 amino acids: CASSFQAVTMLETQYF. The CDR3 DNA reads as TGTGCCAGCAGCTTTCAGGCGGTGACGATGTTAGAGACCCAGTACTTC.

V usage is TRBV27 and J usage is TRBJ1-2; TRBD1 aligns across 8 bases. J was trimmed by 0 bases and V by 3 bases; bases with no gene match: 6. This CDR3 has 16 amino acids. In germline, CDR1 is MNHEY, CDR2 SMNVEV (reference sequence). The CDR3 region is CASSFGTGVPNYGYTF. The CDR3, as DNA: TGTGCCAGCAGTTTCGGGACAGGAGTCCCTAACTATGGCTACACCTTC.

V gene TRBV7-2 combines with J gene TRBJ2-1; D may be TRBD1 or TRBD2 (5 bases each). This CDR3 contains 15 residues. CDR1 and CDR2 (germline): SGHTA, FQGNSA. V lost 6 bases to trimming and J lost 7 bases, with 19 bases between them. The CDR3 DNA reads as TGTGCCAGCAGTGTTTCCGGGACCAAGGGAAATGAGCAGTTCTTC. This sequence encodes CASSVSGTKGNEQFF.

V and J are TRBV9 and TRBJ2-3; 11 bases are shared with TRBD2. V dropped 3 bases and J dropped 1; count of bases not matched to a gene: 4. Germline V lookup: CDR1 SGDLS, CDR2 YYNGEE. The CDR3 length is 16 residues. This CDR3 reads CASSGTSGRGTDTQYF. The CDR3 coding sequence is TGTGCCAGCAGCGGTACTAGCGGGAGAGGCACAGATACGCAGTATTTT.

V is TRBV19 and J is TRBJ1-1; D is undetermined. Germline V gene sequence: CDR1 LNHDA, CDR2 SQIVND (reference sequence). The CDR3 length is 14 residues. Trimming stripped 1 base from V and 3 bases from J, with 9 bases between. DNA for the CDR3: TGTGCCAGTAGTATAGGCCAGCTCCACACTGAAGCTTTCTTT. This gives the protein CASSIGQLHTEAFF.

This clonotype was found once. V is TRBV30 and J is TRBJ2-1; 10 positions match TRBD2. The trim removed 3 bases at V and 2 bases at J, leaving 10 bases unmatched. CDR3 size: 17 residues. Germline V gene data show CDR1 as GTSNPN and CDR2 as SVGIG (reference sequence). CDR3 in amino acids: CAWSLLGLATPYNEQFF. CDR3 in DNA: TGTGCCTGGAGCCTTCTGGGACTAGCGACCCCCTACAATGAGCAGTTCTTC. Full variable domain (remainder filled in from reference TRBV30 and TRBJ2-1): SQTIHQWPATLVQPVGSPLSLECTVEGTSNPNLYWYRQAAGRGLQLLFYSVGIGQISSEVPQNLSASRPQDRQFILSSKKLLLSDSGFYLCAWSLLGLATPYNEQFFGPGTRLTVL.

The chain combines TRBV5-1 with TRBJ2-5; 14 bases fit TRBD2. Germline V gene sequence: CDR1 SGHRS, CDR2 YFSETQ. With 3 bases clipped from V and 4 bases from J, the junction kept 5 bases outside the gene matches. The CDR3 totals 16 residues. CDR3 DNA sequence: TGCGCCAGCAGCTCGACTAGCGGGGGGGCTGGAGAGACCCAGTACTTC. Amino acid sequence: CASSSTSGGAGETQYF.

The CDR3 loop is CASSQSTSGAPYNEQFF. The CDR3 DNA is TGTGCCAGCAGCCAGAGTACTAGCGGGGCCCCCTACAATGAGCAGTTCTTC. The V gene is TRBV9, the J gene TRBJ2-1, with 10 nucleotides matching TRBD2. Germline V gene sequence: CDR1 SGDLS, CDR2 YYNGEE. J was trimmed by 2 bases and V by 4 bases; bases with no gene match: 9. This CDR3 has 17 amino acids.

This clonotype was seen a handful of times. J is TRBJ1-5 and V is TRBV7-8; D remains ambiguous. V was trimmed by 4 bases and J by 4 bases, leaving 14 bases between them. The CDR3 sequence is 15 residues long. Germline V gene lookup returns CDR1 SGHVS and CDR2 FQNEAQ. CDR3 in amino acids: CASSSWTDENQPQHF. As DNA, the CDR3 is TGTGCCAGCAGCTCCTGGACGGATGAAAATCAGCCCCAGCATTTT.

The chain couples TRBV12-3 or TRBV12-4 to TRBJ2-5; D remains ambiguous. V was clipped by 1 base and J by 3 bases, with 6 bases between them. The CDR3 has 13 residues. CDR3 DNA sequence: TGTGCCAGCAGTTTAGGGTTTGAAGAGACCCAGTACTTC. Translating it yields CASSLGFEETQYF.

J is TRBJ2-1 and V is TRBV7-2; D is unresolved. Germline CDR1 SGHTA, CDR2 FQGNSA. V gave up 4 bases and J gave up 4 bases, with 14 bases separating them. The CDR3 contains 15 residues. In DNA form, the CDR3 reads TGTGCCAGCAGCTATCAACAATGGCGATACAATGAGCAGTTCTTC. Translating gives CASSYQQWRYNEQFF.

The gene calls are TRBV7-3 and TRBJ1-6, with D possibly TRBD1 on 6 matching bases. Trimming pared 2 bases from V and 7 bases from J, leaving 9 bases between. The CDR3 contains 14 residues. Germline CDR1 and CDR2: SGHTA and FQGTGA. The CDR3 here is CASSLGGTNSPLHF. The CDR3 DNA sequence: TGTGCCAGCAGCTTAGGGGGGACAAATTCACCCCTCCACTTT.

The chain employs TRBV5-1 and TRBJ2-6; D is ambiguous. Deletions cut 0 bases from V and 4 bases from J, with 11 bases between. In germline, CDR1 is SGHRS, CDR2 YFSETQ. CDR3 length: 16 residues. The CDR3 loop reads CASSLEVRLGANVLTF. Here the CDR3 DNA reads TGCGCCAGCAGCTTGGAGGTGCGATTGGGGGCCAACGTCCTGACTTTC.